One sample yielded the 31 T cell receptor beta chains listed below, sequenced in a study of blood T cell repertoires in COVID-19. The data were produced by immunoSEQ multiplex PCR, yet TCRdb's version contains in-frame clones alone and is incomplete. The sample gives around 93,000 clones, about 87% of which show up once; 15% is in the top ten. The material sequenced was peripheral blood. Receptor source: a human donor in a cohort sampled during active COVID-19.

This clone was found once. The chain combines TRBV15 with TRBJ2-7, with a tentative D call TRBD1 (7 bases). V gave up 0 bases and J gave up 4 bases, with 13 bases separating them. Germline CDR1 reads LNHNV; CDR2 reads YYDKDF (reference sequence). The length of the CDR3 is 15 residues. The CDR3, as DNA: TGTGCCACCAGCAGAGAGGGCAGGGGGGTATACGAGCAGTACTTC. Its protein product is CATSREGRGVYEQYF.

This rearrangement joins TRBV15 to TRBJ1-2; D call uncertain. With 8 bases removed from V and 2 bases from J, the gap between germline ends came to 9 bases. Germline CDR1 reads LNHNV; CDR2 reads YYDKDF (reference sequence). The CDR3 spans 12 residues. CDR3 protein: CATRAPNYGYTF. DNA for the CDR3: TGTGCCACCCGAGCGCCCAACTATGGCTACACCTTC.

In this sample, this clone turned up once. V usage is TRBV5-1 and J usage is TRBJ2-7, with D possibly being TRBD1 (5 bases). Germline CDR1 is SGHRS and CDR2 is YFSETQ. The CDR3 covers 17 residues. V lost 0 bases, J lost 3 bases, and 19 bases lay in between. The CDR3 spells CASSLANWGREHYEQYF. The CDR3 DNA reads TGCGCCAGCAGCTTGGCCAATTGGGGCAGGGAACACTACGAGCAGTACTTC. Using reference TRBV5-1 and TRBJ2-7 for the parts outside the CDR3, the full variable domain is KAGVTQTPRYLIKTRGQQVTLSCSPISGHRSVSWYQQTPGQGLQFLFEYFSETQRNKGNFPGRFSGRQFSNSRSEMNVSTLELGDSALYLCASSLANWGREHYEQYFGPGTRLTVT.

CDR3 protein: CASSISRGRFYNSPLHF. As DNA, the CDR3 is TGTGCCAGCAGCATTAGCAGGGGGCGCTTTTATAATTCACCCCTCCACTTT. The rearrangement uses TRBV7-2 and TRBJ1-6; TRBD1 matches at 8 bases. This CDR3 has 17 amino acids. Germline trimming cut 5 bases from V and 4 bases from J; bases unmatched to any gene: 10. CDR1 and CDR2 from the germline V gene are SGHTA and FQGNSA.

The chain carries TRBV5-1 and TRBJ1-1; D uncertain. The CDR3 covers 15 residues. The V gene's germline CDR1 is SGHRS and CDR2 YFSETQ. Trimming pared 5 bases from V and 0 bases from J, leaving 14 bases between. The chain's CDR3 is CASSTSVLMNTEAFF. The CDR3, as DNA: TGCGCCAGCAGTACCTCCGTCCTAATGAACACTGAAGCTTTCTTT.

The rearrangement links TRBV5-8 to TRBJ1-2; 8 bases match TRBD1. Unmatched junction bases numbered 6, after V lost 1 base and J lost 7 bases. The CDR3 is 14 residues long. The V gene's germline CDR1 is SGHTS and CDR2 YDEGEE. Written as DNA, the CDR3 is TGTGCCAGCAGCTTGACAGGGGGGTACGGTGGCTACACCTTC. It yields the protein CASSLTGGYGGYTF.

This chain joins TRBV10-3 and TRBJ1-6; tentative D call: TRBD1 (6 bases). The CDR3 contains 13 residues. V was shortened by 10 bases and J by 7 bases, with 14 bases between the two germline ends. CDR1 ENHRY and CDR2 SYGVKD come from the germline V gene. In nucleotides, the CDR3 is TGTGCCACCGGCGTTGGGGGCAATTCACCCCTCCACTTT. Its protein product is CATGVGGNSPLHF.

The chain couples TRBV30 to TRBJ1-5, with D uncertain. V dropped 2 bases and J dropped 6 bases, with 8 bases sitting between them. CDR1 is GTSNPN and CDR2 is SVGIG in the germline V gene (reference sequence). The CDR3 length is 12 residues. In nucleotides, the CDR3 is TGTGCCTGGAGTTTCCCCCTTCAGCCCCAGCATTTT. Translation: CAWSFPLQPQHF.

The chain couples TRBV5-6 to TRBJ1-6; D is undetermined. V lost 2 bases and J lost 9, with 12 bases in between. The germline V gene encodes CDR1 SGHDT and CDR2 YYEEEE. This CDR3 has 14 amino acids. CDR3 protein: CASSFGVGSSPLHF. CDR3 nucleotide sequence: TGTGCCAGCAGCTTTGGGGTGGGGAGTTCACCCCTCCACTTT.

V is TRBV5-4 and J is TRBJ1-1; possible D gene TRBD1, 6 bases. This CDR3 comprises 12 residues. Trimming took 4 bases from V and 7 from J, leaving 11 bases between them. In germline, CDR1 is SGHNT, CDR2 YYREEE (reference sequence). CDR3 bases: TGTGCCAGCAGCACCGGACAGCTTGAAGCTTTCTTT. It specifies CASSTGQLEAFF.

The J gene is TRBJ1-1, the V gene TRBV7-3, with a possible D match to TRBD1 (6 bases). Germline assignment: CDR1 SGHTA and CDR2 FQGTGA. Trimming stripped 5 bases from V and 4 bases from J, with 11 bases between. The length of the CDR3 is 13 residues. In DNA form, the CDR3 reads TGTGCCAGCAGCCCCAGGGGTGGCACTGAAGCTTTCTTT. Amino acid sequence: CASSPRGGTEAFF. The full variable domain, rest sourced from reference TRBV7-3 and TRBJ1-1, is GAGVSQTPSNKVTEKGKYVELRCDPISGHTALYWYRQSLGQGPEFLIYFQGTGAADDSGLPNDRFFAVRPEGSVSTLKIQRTERGDSAVYLCASSPRGGTEAFFGQGTRLTVV.

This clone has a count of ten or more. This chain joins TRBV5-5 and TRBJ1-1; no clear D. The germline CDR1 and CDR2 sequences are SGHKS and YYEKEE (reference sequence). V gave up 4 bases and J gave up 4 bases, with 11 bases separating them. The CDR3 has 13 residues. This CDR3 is CASSLFGSTEAFF. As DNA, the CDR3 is TGTGCCAGCAGCCTCTTCGGGAGCACTGAAGCTTTCTTT.

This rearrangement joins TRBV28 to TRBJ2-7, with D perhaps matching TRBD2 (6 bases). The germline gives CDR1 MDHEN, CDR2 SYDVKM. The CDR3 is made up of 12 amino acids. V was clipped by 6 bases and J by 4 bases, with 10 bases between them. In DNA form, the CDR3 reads TGTGCCAGCAGCCGAGCGGGTTACGAGCAGTACTTC. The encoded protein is CASSRAGYEQYF.

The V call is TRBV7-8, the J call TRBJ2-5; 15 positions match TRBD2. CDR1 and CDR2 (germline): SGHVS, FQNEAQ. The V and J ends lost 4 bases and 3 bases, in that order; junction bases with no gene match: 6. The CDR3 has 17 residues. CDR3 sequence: CASSSGLAGGPKETQYF. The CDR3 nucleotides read TGTGCCAGCAGCTCGGGACTAGCGGGAGGACCAAAAGAGACCCAGTACTTC.

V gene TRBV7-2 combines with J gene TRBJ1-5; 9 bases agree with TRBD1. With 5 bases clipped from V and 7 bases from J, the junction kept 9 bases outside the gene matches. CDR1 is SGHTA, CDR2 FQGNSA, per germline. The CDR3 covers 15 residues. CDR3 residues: CASSLGTGPVQPQHF. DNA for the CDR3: TGTGCCAGCAGCCTAGGGACAGGGCCAGTCCAGCCCCAGCATTTT. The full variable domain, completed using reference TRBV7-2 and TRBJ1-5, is GAGVSQSPSNKVTEKGKDVELRCDPISGHTALYWYRQSLGQGLEFLIYFQGNSAPDKSGLPSDRFSAERTGGSVSTLTIQRTQQEDSAVYLCASSLGTGPVQPQHFGDGTRLSIL.

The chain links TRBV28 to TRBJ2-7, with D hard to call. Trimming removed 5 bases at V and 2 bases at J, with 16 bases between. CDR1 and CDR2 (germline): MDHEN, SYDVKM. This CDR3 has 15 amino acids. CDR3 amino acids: CASSPLDEIPYEQYF. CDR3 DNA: TGTGCCAGCAGTCCCCTAGACGAAATCCCCTACGAGCAGTACTTC.

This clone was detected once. CDR3 loop: CASSETGAREKLFF. CDR3 bases: TGTGCCAGCAGCGAGACAGGGGCCCGTGAAAAACTGTTTTTT. The chain combines TRBV7-2 with TRBJ1-4, with 8 bases identical to TRBD1. The junction had 6 bases not matched to a gene; V was cut back by 5 bases and J by 7 bases. The CDR3 is made up of 14 amino acids. CDR1 is SGHTA, CDR2 FQGNSA, per germline. Full variable domain (missing parts from reference TRBV7-2 and TRBJ1-4): GAGVSQSPSNKVTEKGKDVELRCDPISGHTALYWYRQSLGQGLEFLIYFQGNSAPDKSGLPSDRFSAERTGGSVSTLTIQRTQQEDSAVYLCASSETGAREKLFFGSGTQLSVL.

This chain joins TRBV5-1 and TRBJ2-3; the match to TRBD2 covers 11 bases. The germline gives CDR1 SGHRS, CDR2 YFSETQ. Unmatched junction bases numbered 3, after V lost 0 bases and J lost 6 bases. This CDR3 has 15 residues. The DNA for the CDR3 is TGCGCCAGCAGCTTGGGTACTAGCGGGAGTGATACGCAGTATTTT. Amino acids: CASSLGTSGSDTQYF. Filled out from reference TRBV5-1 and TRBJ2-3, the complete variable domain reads KAGVTQTPRYLIKTRGQQVTLSCSPISGHRSVSWYQQTPGQGLQFLFEYFSETQRNKGNFPGRFSGRQFSNSRSEMNVSTLELGDSALYLCASSLGTSGSDTQYFGPGTRLTVL.

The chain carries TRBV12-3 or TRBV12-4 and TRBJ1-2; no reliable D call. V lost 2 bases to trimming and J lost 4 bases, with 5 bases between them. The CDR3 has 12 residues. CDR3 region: CASSLISYGYTF. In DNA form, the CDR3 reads TGTGCCAGCAGTTTAATCAGCTATGGCTACACCTTC.

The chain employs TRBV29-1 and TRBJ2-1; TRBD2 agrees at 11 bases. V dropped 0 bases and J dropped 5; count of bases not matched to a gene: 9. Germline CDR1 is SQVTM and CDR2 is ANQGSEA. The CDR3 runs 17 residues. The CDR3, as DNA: TGCAGCGTTGAAGACCCTCACCTAGCGGGAGGCAACAATGAGCAGTTCTTC. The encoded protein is CSVEDPHLAGGNNEQFF.

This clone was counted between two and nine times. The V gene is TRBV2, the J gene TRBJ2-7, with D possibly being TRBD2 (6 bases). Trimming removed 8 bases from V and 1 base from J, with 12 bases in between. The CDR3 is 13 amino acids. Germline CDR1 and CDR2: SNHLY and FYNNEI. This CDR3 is CASGASASYEQYF. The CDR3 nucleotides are TGTGCCAGCGGGGCTAGCGCATCCTACGAGCAGTACTTC.

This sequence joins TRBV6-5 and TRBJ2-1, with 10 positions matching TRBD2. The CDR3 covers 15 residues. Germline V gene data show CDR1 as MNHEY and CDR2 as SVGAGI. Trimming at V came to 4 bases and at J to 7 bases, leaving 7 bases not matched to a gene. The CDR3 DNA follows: TGTGCCAGCAGTTTAAGCGGGGGGGCGTGGAATGAGCAGTTCTTC. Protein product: CASSLSGGAWNEQFF.

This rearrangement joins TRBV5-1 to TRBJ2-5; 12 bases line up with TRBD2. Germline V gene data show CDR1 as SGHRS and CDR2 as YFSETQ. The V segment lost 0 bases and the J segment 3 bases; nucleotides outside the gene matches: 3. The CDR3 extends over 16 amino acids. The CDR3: CASSLVPSGGEETQYF. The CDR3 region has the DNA TGCGCCAGCAGCTTGGTTCCTAGCGGGGGGGAAGAGACCCAGTACTTC.

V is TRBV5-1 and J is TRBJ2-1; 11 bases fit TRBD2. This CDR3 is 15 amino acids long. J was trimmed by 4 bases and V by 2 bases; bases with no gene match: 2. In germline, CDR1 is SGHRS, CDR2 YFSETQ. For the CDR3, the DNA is TGCGCCAGCAGCTTTAGACTAGCGGGATACAATGAGCAGTTCTTC. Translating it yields CASSFRLAGYNEQFF. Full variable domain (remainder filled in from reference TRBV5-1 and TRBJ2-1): KAGVTQTPRYLIKTRGQQVTLSCSPISGHRSVSWYQQTPGQGLQFLFEYFSETQRNKGNFPGRFSGRQFSNSRSEMNVSTLELGDSALYLCASSFRLAGYNEQFFGPGTRLTVL.

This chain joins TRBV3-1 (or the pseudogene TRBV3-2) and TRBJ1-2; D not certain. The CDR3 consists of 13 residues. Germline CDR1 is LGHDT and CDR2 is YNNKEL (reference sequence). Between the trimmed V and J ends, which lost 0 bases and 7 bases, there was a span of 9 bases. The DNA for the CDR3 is TGTGCCAGCAGCCAAGATTTCCAGGCTGGCTACACCTTC. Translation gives CASSQDFQAGYTF.

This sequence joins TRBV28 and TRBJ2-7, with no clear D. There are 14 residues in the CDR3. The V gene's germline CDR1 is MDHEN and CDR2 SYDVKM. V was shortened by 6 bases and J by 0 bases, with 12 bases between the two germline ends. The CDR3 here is CASSYGLFSYEQYF. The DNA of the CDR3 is TGTGCCAGCAGCTATGGGCTTTTCTCCTACGAGCAGTACTTC.

For the CDR3, the DNA is TGTGCCAGCAGTGCCTACTGGGGCTACACCTTC. The encoded protein is CASSAYWGYTF. The chain combines TRBV12-3 or TRBV12-4 with TRBJ1-2, with D hard to call. Trimming pared 5 bases from V and 8 bases from J, leaving 9 bases between. This CDR3 is built from 11 residues.

The CDR3 sequence: CASSEALGRGRSEAFF. The CDR3 DNA reads TGTGCCAGCAGTGAAGCGTTGGGCAGGGGGAGGTCTGAAGCTTTCTTT. V and J are TRBV6-1 and TRBJ1-1; TRBD1 matches 7 bases. Per germline, CDR1 MNHNS and CDR2 SASEGT. The CDR3 spans 16 residues. V gave up 0 bases and J gave up 6 bases; unmatched junction bases: 10.

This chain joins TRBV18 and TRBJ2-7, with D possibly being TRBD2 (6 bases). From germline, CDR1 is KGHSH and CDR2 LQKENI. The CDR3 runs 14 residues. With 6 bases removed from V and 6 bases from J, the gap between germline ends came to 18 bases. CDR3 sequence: CASSSARDLGEQYF. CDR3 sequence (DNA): TGTGCCAGCTCCTCCGCGAGGGACTTAGGCGAGCAGTACTTC.

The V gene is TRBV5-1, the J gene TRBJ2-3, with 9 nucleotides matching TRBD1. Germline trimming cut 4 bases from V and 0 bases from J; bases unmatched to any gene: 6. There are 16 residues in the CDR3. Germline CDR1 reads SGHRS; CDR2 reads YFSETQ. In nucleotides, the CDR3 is TGCGCCAGCAGCCCCTCCACAGGGGGCAGCACAGATACGCAGTATTTT. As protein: CASSPSTGGSTDTQYF.

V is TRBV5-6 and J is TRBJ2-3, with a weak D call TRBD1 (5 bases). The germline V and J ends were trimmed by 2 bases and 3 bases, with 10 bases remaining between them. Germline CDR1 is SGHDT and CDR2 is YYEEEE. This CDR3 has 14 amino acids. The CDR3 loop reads CASSLVQETDTQYF. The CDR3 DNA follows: TGTGCCAGCAGCTTAGTACAGGAGACAGATACGCAGTATTTT.